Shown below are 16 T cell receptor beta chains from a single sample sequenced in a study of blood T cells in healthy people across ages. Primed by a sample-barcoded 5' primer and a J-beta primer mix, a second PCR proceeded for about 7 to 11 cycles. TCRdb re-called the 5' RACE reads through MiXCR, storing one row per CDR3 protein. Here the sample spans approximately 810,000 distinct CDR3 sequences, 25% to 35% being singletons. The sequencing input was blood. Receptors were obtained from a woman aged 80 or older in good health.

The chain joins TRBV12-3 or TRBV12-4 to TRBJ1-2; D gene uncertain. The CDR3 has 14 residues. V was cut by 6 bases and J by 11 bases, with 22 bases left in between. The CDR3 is CASRLRRVESGYTF. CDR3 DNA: TGTGCCAGCAGGCTTCGCCGGGTCGAAAGTGGTTACACCTTC.

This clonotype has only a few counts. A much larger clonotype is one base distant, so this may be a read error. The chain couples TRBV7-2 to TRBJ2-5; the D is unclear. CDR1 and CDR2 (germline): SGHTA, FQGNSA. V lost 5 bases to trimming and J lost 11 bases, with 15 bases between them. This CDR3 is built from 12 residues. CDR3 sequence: CASSRLSNEQYF. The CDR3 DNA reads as TGTGCCAGCAGCCGACTGTCCAATGAGCAGTACTTC.

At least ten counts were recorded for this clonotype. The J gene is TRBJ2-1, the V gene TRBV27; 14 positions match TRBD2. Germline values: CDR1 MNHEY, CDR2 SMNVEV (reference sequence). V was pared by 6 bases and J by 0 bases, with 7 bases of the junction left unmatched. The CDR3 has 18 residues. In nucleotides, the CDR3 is TGTGCCAGCAGGCCGGGGACTAGCGGGGGAATCTCCTACAATGAGCAGTTCTTC. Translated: CASRPGTSGGISYNEQFF.

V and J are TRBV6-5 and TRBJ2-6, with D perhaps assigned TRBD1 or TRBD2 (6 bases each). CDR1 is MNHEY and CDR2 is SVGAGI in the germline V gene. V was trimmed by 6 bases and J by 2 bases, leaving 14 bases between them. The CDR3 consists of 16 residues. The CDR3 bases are TGTGCCAGCAGCGGGGGCACAGTCCCTGGGGCCAACGTCCTGACTTTC. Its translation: CASSGGTVPGANVLTF.

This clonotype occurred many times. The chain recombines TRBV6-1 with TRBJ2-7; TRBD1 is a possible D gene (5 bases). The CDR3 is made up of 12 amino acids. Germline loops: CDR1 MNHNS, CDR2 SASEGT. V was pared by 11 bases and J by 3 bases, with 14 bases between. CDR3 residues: CAAKGAFYEQYF. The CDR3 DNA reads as TGTGCCGCCAAAGGGGCATTCTACGAGCAGTACTTC.

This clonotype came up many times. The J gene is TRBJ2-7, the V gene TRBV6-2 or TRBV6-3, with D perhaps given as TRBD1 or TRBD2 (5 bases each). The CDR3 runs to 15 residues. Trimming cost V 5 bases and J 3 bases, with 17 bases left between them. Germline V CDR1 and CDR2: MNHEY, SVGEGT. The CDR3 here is CASSAPGRSYYEQYF. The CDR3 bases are TGTGCCAGCAGTGCACCGGGACGCAGTTACTACGAGCAGTACTTC.

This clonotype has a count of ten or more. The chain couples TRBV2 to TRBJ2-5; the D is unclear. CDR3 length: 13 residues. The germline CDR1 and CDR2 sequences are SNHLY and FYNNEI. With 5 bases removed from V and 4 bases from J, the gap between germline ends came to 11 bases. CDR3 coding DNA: TGTGCCAGCAGTACTACCGGGCCAGAGACCCAGTACTTC. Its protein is CASSTTGPETQYF. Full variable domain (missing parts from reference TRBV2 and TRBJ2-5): EPEVTQTPSHQVTQMGQEVILRCVPISNHLYFYWYRQILGQKVEFLVSFYNNEISEKSEIFDDQFSVERPDGSNFTLKIRSTKLEDSAMYFCASSTTGPETQYFGPGTRLLVL.

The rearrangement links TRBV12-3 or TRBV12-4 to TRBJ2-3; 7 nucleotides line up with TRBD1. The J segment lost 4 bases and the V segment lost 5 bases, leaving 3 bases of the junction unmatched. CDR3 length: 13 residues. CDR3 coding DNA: TGTGCCAGCAGTACACAGGGGCCAGATACGCAGTATTTT. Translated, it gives CASSTQGPDTQYF.

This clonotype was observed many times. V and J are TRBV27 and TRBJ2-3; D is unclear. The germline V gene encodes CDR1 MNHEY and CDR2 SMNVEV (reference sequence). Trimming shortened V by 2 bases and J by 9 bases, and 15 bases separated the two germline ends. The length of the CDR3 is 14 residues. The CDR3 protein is CASSLQVPTMTQYF. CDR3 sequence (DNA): TGTGCCAGCAGTTTACAGGTACCAACGATGACGCAGTATTTT.

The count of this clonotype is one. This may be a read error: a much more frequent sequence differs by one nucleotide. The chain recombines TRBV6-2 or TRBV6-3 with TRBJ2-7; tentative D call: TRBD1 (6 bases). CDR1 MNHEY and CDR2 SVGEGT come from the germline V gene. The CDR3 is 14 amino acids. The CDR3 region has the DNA TGTGCCAGCAGTTTGGGGGCTATCCTCTACGAGCAGTGCTTC. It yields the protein CASSLGAILYEQCF.

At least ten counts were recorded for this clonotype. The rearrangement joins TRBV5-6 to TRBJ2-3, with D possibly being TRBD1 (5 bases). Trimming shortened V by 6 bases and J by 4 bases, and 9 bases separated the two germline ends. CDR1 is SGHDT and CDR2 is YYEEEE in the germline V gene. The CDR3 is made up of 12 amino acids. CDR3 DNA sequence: TGTGCCAGCAACCAGGGCGCAGATACGCAGTATTTT. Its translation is CASNQGADTQYF.

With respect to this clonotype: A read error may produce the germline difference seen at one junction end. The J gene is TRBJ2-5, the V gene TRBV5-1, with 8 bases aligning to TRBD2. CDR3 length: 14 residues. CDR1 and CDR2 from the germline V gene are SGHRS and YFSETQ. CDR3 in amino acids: CANSLAGRQETQYF. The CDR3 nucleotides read TGCGCCAACAGCTTAGCGGGAAGGCAAGAGACCCAGTACTTC.

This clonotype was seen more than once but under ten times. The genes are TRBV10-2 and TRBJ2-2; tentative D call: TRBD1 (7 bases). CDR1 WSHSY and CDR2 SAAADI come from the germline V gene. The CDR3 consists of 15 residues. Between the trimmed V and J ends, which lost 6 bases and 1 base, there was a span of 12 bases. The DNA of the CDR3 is TGCGCCAGCAGCGCTCAGGGGGGGAACACCGGGGAGCTGTTTTTT. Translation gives CASSAQGGNTGELFF.

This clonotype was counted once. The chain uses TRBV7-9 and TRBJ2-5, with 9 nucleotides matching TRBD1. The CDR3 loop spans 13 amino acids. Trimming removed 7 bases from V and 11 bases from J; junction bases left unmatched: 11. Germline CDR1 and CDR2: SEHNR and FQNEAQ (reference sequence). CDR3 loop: CASIPQGAGEQYF. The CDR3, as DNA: TGTGCCAGCATCCCACAGGGGGCTGGGGAGCAGTACTTC. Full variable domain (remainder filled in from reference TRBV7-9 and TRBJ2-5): DTGVSQNPRHKITKRGQNVTFRCDPISEHNRLYWYRQTLGQGPEFLTYFQNEAQLEKSRLLSDRFSAERPKGSFSTLEIQRTEQGDSAMYLCASIPQGAGEQYFGPGTRLLVL.

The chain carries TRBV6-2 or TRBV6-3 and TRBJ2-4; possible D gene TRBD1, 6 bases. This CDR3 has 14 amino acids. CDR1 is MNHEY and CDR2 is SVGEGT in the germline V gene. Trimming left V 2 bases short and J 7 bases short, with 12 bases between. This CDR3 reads CASSYPGHLNIQYF. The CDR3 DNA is TGTGCCAGCAGTTACCCGGGACATCTGAACATTCAGTACTTC.

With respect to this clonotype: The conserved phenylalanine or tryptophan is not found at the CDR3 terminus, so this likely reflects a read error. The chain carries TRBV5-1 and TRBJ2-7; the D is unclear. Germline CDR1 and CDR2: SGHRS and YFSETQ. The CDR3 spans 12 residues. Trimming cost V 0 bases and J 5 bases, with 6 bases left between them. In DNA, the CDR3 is TGCGCCAGCAGCTTGGATGGAGACGAGCAGTACATC. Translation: CASSLDGDEQYI.